Sequencing of this T cell receptor beta chain was carried out in a study of T cell changes during pregnancy in multiple sclerosis. The CDR3 extends over 15 amino acids. V lost 5 bases, J lost 6 bases, and 6 bases stayed unmatched. Germline V gene lookup returns CDR1 SEHNR and CDR2 FQNEAQ (reference sequence). Using immunoSEQ multiplex PCR, the repertoire was profiled, and TCRdb retains in-frame clones only, with some absent. The top ten clones hold approximately 6.6% of a sample with 57,000 or so clones, roughly 91% of them seen once. The receptor was derived from a female donor in good health, enrolled as a control in a pregnancy study. The V call is TRBV7-9, the J call TRBJ2-7; 14 positions match TRBD2. The specimen was peripheral blood, collected in the third trimester of pregnancy. This CDR3 is CASSPEGLAGVEQYF. CDR3 in DNA: TGTGCCAGCAGCCCCGAGGGACTAGCGGGAGTCGAGCAGTACTTC.